The entry below describes one TCR beta chain. Its antigen is not known. The data are from a study of T-cell memory formation after mild COVID-19. Background on the study: Across donors, TCR clusters were largely donor specific. The study's findings and limits: There was a balanced CD4/CD8 profile in clones contracting day 15 to 85, and later expanders leaned CD4+. Some SARS-CoV-2-responding clones were already detected in memory before infection. Confirmation was lacking for SARS-CoV-2 specificity of second-wave clones that peaked on day 37.

TCRdb recomputed calls from the 5' RACE reads with MiXCR, one row per CDR3 protein. This table has around 340,000 distinct CDR3 sequences, roughly 20% appearing once. CDR3 length: 13 residues. Trimming removed 4 bases from V and 0 bases from J, with 5 bases in between. The germline V gene has CDR1 SNHLY and CDR2 FYNNEI. The receptor was derived from an adult woman who had mild COVID-19 (a few samples of this study predate the infection). Cell type and time point are not known. Sequencing was carried out using PBMCs or a T cell subset sorted from them (not recorded which). The V call is TRBV2, the J call TRBJ2-3; D unclear. CDR3 in amino acids: CASSGYSTDTQYF. The CDR3, as DNA: TGTGCCAGCAGTGGGTACAGCACAGATACGCAGTATTTT.